Below are 2 T cell receptor beta chains sequenced from a single sample in a study of CD8 T cells in Susac syndrome (dated by TCRdb to 2018 to 2020). Libraries were constructed by the immunoSEQ multiplex PCR assay. RNA was extracted using the RNeasy kit, and roughly 0.5 to 1 microgram was reverse transcribed with random hexamers. TCRdb itself trimmed the public reads at Q25 with fastp, ran MiXCR and retained productive beta chains. Rows with one shared CDR3 protein collapse into an entry with the most common genes and DNA. The sample records 90,000 to 150,000 distinct CDR3 sequences, 92% of which are singletons. 0.14% of the sample is taken by the ten largest. Sequenced material: CD4+ T cells from PBMCs. These receptors were taken from a human donor in good health.

This chain connects TRBV25-1 to TRBJ1-2, with TRBD1 as a possible D gene (5 bases). The germline V gene encodes CDR1 MGHDK and CDR2 SYGVNS. This CDR3 is 15 amino acids long. Trimming removed 2 bases from V and 3 bases from J, with 13 bases in between. The chain's CDR3 is CASSEPSGTHYGYTF. The CDR3 DNA reads TGTGCCAGCAGTGAACCATCCGGGACTCACTATGGCTACACCTTC.

This chain connects TRBV7-9 to TRBJ2-5; D not resolved. The CDR3 totals 16 residues. The V end lost 2 bases, the J end lost 2 bases, and 15 bases lay between the germline ends. The V gene's germline CDR1 is SEHNR and CDR2 FQNEAQ (reference sequence). CDR3 residues: CASSLLPRTGQETQYF. DNA for the CDR3: TGTGCCAGCAGCTTACTCCCGAGGACCGGGCAAGAGACCCAGTACTTC.